This TCR beta chain was retrieved from a study of shared clonotypes between healthy human individuals. Overall study findings and caveats: The generation probabilities recorded for non-shared clonotypes fell below those of clonotypes shared by all four donors. Shared across a handful of donors were roughly 4.7% of the naive CD4 clonotypes.

Both subsets, CD45RA+ naive and CD45RA-negative memory, were split from the CD4+ cells. A note on this clone: Its antigen remains unidentified.

The table came from immunoSEQ multiplex PCR; TCRdb's copy has only in-frame clones and leaves some out. The data contain over a million clones, around 74% of them singletons. The receptor comes from a man in his late teens or twenties in good health. The specimen sequenced was memory CD4+ T cells sorted from blood. Sample subset: CD45RA-negative fraction.

The CDR3 region has the DNA TGTGCCAGCAGTTCATCCGGGACAGGGGATCAGCCCCAGCATTTT. Encoded protein: CASSSSGTGDQPQHF. The V and J genes are TRBV28 and TRBJ1-5; 10 bases map to TRBD1. This CDR3 has 15 amino acids. Germline-derived CDR1 and CDR2 are MDHEN and SYDVKM. Unmatched junction bases numbered 5, after V lost 4 bases and J lost 5 bases.